Each of the 30 T cell receptor beta chains below was sequenced from the same sample in a study of T-cell memory formation after mild COVID-19. One entry per CDR3 protein results from TCRdb running MiXCR on the 5' RACE reads. Seen here are approximately 400,000 distinct CDR3 sequences, roughly 18% observed once, and the top ten hold 20% to 25%. The sequenced sample was PBMCs or a T cell subset sorted from them (not recorded which). These receptors were obtained from a man between 18 and 29 years old who had mild COVID-19 (a few samples of this study predate the infection). Cell type and time point are not known.

This chain uses TRBV6-5 with TRBJ1-4; 8 nucleotides align to TRBD1. After removal of 8 bases from V and 8 bases from J, the junction contained 13 bases not matched to a gene. Germline V gene data show CDR1 as MNHEY and CDR2 as SVGAGI. The CDR3 has 15 amino acids. The CDR3 DNA reads TGTGCCAGCGAGCCTTCAGGGGGCGGCGGGGAAAAACTGTTTTTT. Translated: CASEPSGGGGEKLFF.

This clonotype showed up just a few times. The chain combines TRBV10-3 with TRBJ1-1, with a possible D match to TRBD1 (5 bases). V shed 3 bases and J shed 0 bases, with 8 bases lying between them. Germline V gives CDR1 ENHRY, CDR2 SYGVKD. This CDR3 is built from 14 residues. CDR3 sequence (DNA): TGTGCCATCAGTGATGGCAGGGTGAACACTGAAGCTTTCTTT. This codes for CAISDGRVNTEAFF.

This clonotype appeared a few times. The V gene is TRBV27, the J gene TRBJ2-7, with 10 bases identical to TRBD1. Per the germline V gene, CDR1 is MNHEY and CDR2 is SMNVEV (reference sequence). CDR3 length equals 14 residues. The V and J ends lost 4 bases and 5 bases, in that order; junction bases with no gene match: 5. CDR3 nucleotides: TGTGCCAGCAGTTCGACAGGGGGCAGGAACGAGCAGTACTTC. It is translated as CASSSTGGRNEQYF.

This clonotype was seen a handful of times. This CDR3 reads CASSLARSAFF. The CDR3 DNA reads as TGTGCCAGCAGCTTAGCGAGATCCGCTTTCTTT. The chain uses TRBV7-2 and TRBJ1-1; D is unresolved. The CDR3 length is 11 residues. V lost 0 bases to trimming and J lost 11 bases, with 7 bases between them. CDR1 SGHTA and CDR2 FQGNSA come from the germline V gene.

This clonotype has only a few counts. Here the CDR3 DNA reads TGTGCCAGCAGTCCTGACCGAGGTTATGAAAAACTGTTTTTT. Protein sequence: CASSPDRGYEKLFF. The V gene is TRBV12-3 or TRBV12-4, the J gene TRBJ1-4; D uncertain. The CDR3 extends over 14 amino acids. V gave up 5 bases and J gave up 6 bases, with 13 bases separating them.

This chain joins TRBV20-1 and TRBJ1-6; D perhaps matches TRBD1 (6 bases). The CDR3 has 13 amino acids. Between the trimmed V and J ends, which lost 6 bases and 3 bases, there was a span of 9 bases. Germline loops: CDR1 DFQATT, CDR2 SNEGSKA (reference sequence). The CDR3 region is CSARTDYNSPLHF. The DNA for the CDR3 is TGCAGTGCGAGGACAGACTATAATTCACCCCTCCACTTT.

This clonotype has ten or more counts. The rearrangement links TRBV6-2 or TRBV6-3 to TRBJ1-5; TRBD1 aligns across 8 bases. Germline V gene lookup returns CDR1 MNHEY and CDR2 SVGEGT. The CDR3 sequence is 16 residues long. V shed 7 bases, J shed 1 base, and the junction held 9 bases outside the gene matches. The CDR3 here is CASTYGGQGSNQPQHF. Here the CDR3 DNA reads TGTGCCAGCACCTATGGAGGACAGGGAAGCAATCAGCCCCAGCATTTT.

V usage is TRBV5-1 and J usage is TRBJ1-2; D is possibly TRBD1 (6 bases). CDR3 length: 13 residues. V lost 4 bases and J 8 bases, leaving 15 bases between the germline ends. CDR1 SGHRS and CDR2 YFSETQ come from the germline V gene. The CDR3 nucleotides are TGCGCCAGCAGCCCGATCCAAGGGGGAGGCTACACCTTC. Protein: CASSPIQGGGYTF.

The chain uses TRBV5-1 and TRBJ2-1, with 9 bases lining up with TRBD2. Trimming removed 5 bases from V and 6 bases from J; junction bases left unmatched: 9. The length of the CDR3 is 15 residues. Germline CDR1 is SGHRS and CDR2 is YFSETQ. The CDR3 DNA follows: TGCGCCAGCAGGTCCGGGACTAGCCCCTCCAATGAGCAGTTCTTC. It codes for CASRSGTSPSNEQFF.

The chain is built from TRBV24-1 and TRBJ2-5, with TRBD2 matching 8 bases. The CDR3 has 16 amino acids. Trimming took 5 bases from V and 4 from J; bases not matched to a gene: 11. The germline V gene encodes CDR1 KGHDR and CDR2 SFDVKD. CDR3 nucleotide sequence: TGTGCCACCAGTGTCGGGGGCGGGGGGCGAGGAGAGACCCAGTACTTC. Its translation: CATSVGGGGRGETQYF.

This clonotype was counted many times. V is TRBV5-1 and J is TRBJ1-1, with 8 bases that match TRBD1. This CDR3 is built from 13 residues. Germline CDR1 is SGHRS and CDR2 is YFSETQ. The ends lost 7 bases at V and 8 bases at J; junction bases unmatched: 10. Here the CDR3 reads CASVYDQGAEAFF. CDR3 in DNA: TGCGCCAGCGTATACGACCAGGGGGCGGAAGCTTTCTTT.

This clonotype has just a few counts. The V call is TRBV9, the J call TRBJ1-2; 7 bases agree with TRBD1. Germline V gene sequence: CDR1 SGDLS, CDR2 YYNGEE. The CDR3 loop spans 16 amino acids. With 0 bases clipped from V and 6 bases from J, the junction kept 11 bases outside the gene matches. CDR3 nucleotides: TGTGCCAGCAGCGTAGGGGTGCGGGACAGTGGGGATGGCTACACCTTC. Its protein product is CASSVGVRDSGDGYTF.

The chain combines TRBV30 with TRBJ1-6, with 11 bases identical to TRBD1. The germline CDR1 and CDR2 sequences are GTSNPN and SVGIG (reference sequence). Unmatched junction bases numbered 5, after V lost 4 bases and J lost 9 bases. The CDR3 is made up of 14 amino acids. The CDR3 coding sequence is TGTGCCTGGACTTCGGGGACAGGGGGTTCACCCCTCCACTTT. Translated, it gives CAWTSGTGGSPLHF.

V gene TRBV12-3 or TRBV12-4 combines with J gene TRBJ2-7; D may be TRBD1 (5 bases). Trimming left V 6 bases short and J 2 bases short, with 14 bases between. This CDR3 has 14 amino acids. The CDR3 here is CASSASEDTYEQYF. In DNA form, the CDR3 reads TGTGCCAGCAGCGCTTCCGAGGACACCTACGAGCAGTACTTC.

This clonotype was detected a few times. The V and J genes are TRBV6-5 and TRBJ2-7; possible D gene TRBD2, 5 bases. The CDR3 runs to 12 residues. Trimming took 8 bases from V and 10 from J, leaving 18 bases between them. The germline V gene has CDR1 MNHEY and CDR2 SVGAGI. The CDR3 region is CASARPAGNQYF. In DNA form, the CDR3 reads TGTGCCAGCGCGCGACCTGCGGGTAATCAGTACTTC.

The V call is TRBV7-2, the J call TRBJ2-5; D gene uncertain. CDR1 SGHTA and CDR2 FQGNSA come from the germline V gene. The CDR3 extends over 12 amino acids. V was cut by 3 bases and J by 2 bases, with 4 bases left in between. This CDR3 reads CASSFAQETQYF. CDR3 in DNA: TGTGCCAGCAGCTTCGCACAAGAGACCCAGTACTTC.

V and J are TRBV21-1 and TRBJ1-6; TRBD1, the D gene given by the table, was not confirmed from the DNA. TRBV21-1 is marked as a pseudogene. The CDR3 contains 15 residues. CDR3 sequence (DNA): TGTGCCAGCACCGGACAGAGCTCCTATAATTCACCCCTCCACTTT. This sequence encodes CASTGQSSYNSPLHF.

This clonotype was observed a handful of times. The genes are TRBV5-1 and TRBJ1-2; tentatively, D is TRBD1 (6 bases). This CDR3 has 15 residues. Germline V gene sequence: CDR1 SGHRS, CDR2 YFSETQ. Trimming pared 2 bases from V and 4 bases from J, leaving 15 bases between. The CDR3 here is CASSFHDRKLYGYTF. The CDR3 DNA is TGCGCCAGCAGCTTTCACGACAGGAAACTCTATGGCTACACCTTC.

The J gene is TRBJ1-1, the V gene TRBV7-3; D ambiguous. This CDR3 is built from 16 residues. With 2 bases removed from V and 3 bases from J, the gap between germline ends came to 16 bases. Germline V gene sequence: CDR1 SGHTA, CDR2 FQGTGA. The CDR3 loop reads CASSLEGRNWDTEAFF. As DNA, the CDR3 is TGTGCCAGCAGCTTAGAAGGACGTAACTGGGACACTGAAGCTTTCTTT.

J is TRBJ1-3 and V is TRBV9; perhaps TRBD1 as D (6 bases). V lost 4 bases, J lost 2 bases, and 19 bases lay in between. Germline CDR1 SGDLS, CDR2 YYNGEE. This CDR3 spans 17 amino acids. For the CDR3, the DNA is TGTGCCAGCAGCTCAGCAAACAGGGCTCTTGCTGGAAACACCATATATTTT. It codes for CASSSANRALAGNTIYF.

This clonotype was picked up a small number of times. This chain uses TRBV28 with TRBJ1-6, with D maybe TRBD1 (6 bases). This CDR3 region has 14 residues. Germline CDR1 reads MDHEN; CDR2 reads SYDVKM. V was shortened by 4 bases and J by 4 bases, with 8 bases between the two germline ends. The CDR3 DNA follows: TGTGCCAGCAGTTCGACAGGATATAATTCACCCCTCCACTTT. Translation gives CASSSTGYNSPLHF.

The chain couples TRBV20-1 to TRBJ2-2; 8 nucleotides match TRBD2. Germline V gene sequence: CDR1 DFQATT, CDR2 SNEGSKA (reference sequence). V was clipped by 3 bases and J by 5 bases; unmatched bases: 8. This CDR3 spans 15 amino acids. The CDR3 sequence: CSASGAAGETGELFF. CDR3 DNA: TGCAGTGCTAGTGGAGCAGCGGGGGAAACCGGGGAGCTGTTTTTT.

This clonotype has more than one count but fewer than ten. V usage is TRBV7-6 and J usage is TRBJ1-3; the D gene is possibly TRBD1 (5 bases). Germline V CDR1 and CDR2: SGHVS, FNYEAQ. V was pared by 9 bases and J by 1 base, with 7 bases between. There are 12 residues in the CDR3. CDR3 bases: TGTGCCAGTGGGGGGTCTGGAAACACCATATATTTT. Translation gives CASGGSGNTIYF.

This clonotype was found a few times. At one end the junction does not follow the germline gene, possibly because of a read error. V is TRBV7-2 and J is TRBJ2-7; TRBD1 aligns across 7 bases. Germline V gives CDR1 SGHTA, CDR2 FQGNSA. The CDR3 is 15 residues long. CDR3 residues: CASTLPGQQYYEQYF. CDR3 DNA: TGTGCCAGCACCTTACCGGGACAGCAATACTACGAGCAGTACTTC.

This clonotype has a count of ten or more. This rearrangement joins TRBV29-1 to TRBJ1-1; D is unresolved. Per the germline V gene, CDR1 is SQVTM and CDR2 is ANQGSEA. V lost 0 bases and J 6 bases, leaving 8 bases between the germline ends. The CDR3 covers 12 residues. CDR3 sequence (DNA): TGCAGCGTTGAAGACGGTGGGGCTGAAGCTTTCTTT. Amino acids: CSVEDGGAEAFF.

The table lists this clonotype with a few counts. The chain is built from TRBV7-3 and TRBJ1-2; 7 bases map to TRBD1. From germline, CDR1 is SGHTA and CDR2 FQGTGA. V dropped 2 bases and J dropped 8; count of bases not matched to a gene: 11. CDR3 length: 15 residues. In DNA, the CDR3 is TGTGCCAGCAGCTTATCATCAGGGGGTGAAGGGGGCTACACCTTC. Residues: CASSLSSGGEGGYTF. The full variable domain, with the rest looked up from reference TRBV7-3 and TRBJ1-2, is GAGVSQTPSNKVTEKGKYVELRCDPISGHTALYWYRQSLGQGPEFLIYFQGTGAADDSGLPNDRFFAVRPEGSVSTLKIQRTERGDSAVYLCASSLSSGGEGGYTFGSGTRLTVV.

In this sample, this clonotype turned up once. V usage is TRBV20-1 and J usage is TRBJ1-1, with 9 positions matching TRBD1. The length of the CDR3 is 15 residues. CDR1 and CDR2 (germline): DFQATT, SNEGSKA (reference sequence). Trimming at V came to 3 bases and at J to 4 bases, leaving 9 bases not matched to a gene. The CDR3 DNA is TGCAGTGCTAGGTTTCTTGGGACAGGGCCCACTGAAGCTTTCTTT. Protein product: CSARFLGTGPTEAFF.

J is TRBJ2-3 and V is TRBV27, with TRBD1 matching 7 bases. This CDR3 has 17 amino acids. The germline V gene has CDR1 MNHEY and CDR2 SMNVEV (reference sequence). V lost 2 bases and J lost 0; bases outside the gene matches: 8. This CDR3 is CASSLNYRGPSTDTQYF. The CDR3 nucleotides are TGTGCCAGCAGTTTAAATTACAGGGGCCCCAGCACAGATACGCAGTATTTT.

J is TRBJ1-1 and V is TRBV20-1; D unclear. CDR3 length equals 13 residues. CDR1 is DFQATT, CDR2 SNEGSKA, per germline (reference sequence). V was clipped by 0 bases and J by 6 bases, with 11 bases between them. This CDR3 is CSARDRARAEAFF. The CDR3 nucleotides are TGCAGTGCTAGAGATCGGGCGCGGGCTGAAGCTTTCTTT.

This chain joins TRBV6-6 and TRBJ2-1; TRBD2 might be the D (5 bases). Trimming stripped 3 bases from V and 5 bases from J, with 11 bases between. CDR3 length equals 14 residues. Per the germline V gene, CDR1 is MNHNY and CDR2 is SVGAGI (reference sequence). The CDR3 reads CASSYEGSHNEQFF. The DNA of the CDR3 is TGTGCCAGCAGTTATGAGGGATCCCACAATGAGCAGTTCTTC.